This T cell receptor (beta chain) was captured by sequencing in a study of regulatory T cells in long-lasting Graves disease. The TCR beta library used iRepertoire HTBI primers with Arm-PCR amplification of CDR3. From the multiplex PCR reads, TCRdb called clonotypes with MiXCR, one entry per CDR3 protein. The sample holds 360,000 or so distinct CDR3 sequences; approximately 15% are singletons and the top ten take roughly 27%. This clonotype has just a few counts. Its antigen is unknown. Study results and limitations: Persistent disease was characterized by preferential usage of TRBV28, TRBJ1-2 and TRBJ2-5.

Time point of the sample: newly diagnosed GD, antithyroid drugs for less than 3 months. The TCR library was made from RNA that had been extracted from PBMCs in TRIzol. V dropped 3 bases and J dropped 4 bases, with 9 bases sitting between them. Germline CDR1 and CDR2: KGHDR and SFDVKD. This CDR3 region has 14 residues. These same records also appear under a second study, on T cells in Graves' hyperthyroidism and ophthalmopathy. That work states: The study enrolled patients aged 18 to 65 with newly diagnosed hyperthyroidism of under 2 months' duration. Exclusions: uncontrolled infection, other autoimmune disease, pregnancy, lactation.

The receptor was isolated from a man in his forties with Graves disease. The chain recombines TRBV24-1 with TRBJ2-1; the D gene is possibly TRBD1 (6 bases). The starting material was peripheral blood mononuclear cells (PBMCs), obtained at new diagnosis, from a patient treated with antithyroid drugs. In DNA, the CDR3 is TGTGCCACCAGTGATCGAGACAGGTACAATGAGCAGTTCTTC. Translated, it gives CATSDRDRYNEQFF.